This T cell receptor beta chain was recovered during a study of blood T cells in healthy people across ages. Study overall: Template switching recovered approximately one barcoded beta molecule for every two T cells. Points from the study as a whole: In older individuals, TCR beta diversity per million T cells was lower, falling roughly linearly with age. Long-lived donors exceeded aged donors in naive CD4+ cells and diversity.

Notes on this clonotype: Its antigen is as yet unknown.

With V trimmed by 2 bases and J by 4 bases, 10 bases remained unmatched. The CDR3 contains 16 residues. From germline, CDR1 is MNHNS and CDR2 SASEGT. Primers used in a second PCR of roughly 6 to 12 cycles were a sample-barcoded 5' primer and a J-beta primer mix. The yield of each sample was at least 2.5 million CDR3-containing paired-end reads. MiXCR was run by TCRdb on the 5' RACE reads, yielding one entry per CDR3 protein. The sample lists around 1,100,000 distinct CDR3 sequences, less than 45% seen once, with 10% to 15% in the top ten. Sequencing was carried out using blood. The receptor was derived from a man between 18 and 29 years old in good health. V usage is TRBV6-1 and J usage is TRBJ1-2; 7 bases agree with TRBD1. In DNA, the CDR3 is TGTGCCAGCAGTGAAAACTTTAACAGGGGAGCCTATGGCTACACCTTC. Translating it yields CASSENFNRGAYGYTF.